The rows below give T cell receptor beta chains drawn from one sample of a study of T-cell memory formation after mild COVID-19. Using its own MiXCR run on the 5' RACE reads, TCRdb lists one record per CDR3 protein. The table lists 210,000 or so distinct CDR3 sequences, approximately 16% of them singletons. The sample taken for sequencing was PBMCs or a T cell subset sorted from them (not recorded which). Receptor source: an adult woman who had mild COVID-19 (a few samples of this study predate the infection). Cell type and time point are not known. Both conserved end residues are part of each CDR3. A D gene is named only where the DNA matches it firmly. Size is stated for part of the rows, as once, few or many counts, or as a class when the clone is expanded.

J gene	D gene	V gene	clone size	CDR3 protein	CDR3 DNA
TRBJ1-6	.	TRBV7-9	.	CASSGDLNSPLHF	TGTGCCAGCAGCGGGGACCTTAATTCACCCCTCCACTTT
TRBJ1-6	.	TRBV7-6	.	CASSQNSKGSSYNSPLHF	TGTGCCAGCAGCCAAAACTCCAAAGGGAGCTCCTATAATTCACCCCTCCACTTT
TRBJ2-6	.	TRBV2	.	CASSLQGLSGANVLTF	TGTGCCAGCTCGCTGCAGGGCCTCTCTGGGGCCAACGTCCTGACTTTC
TRBJ1-2	.	TRBV6-4	.	CASSDSYSRQLHGYTF	TGTGCCAGCAGTGACTCTTACTCAAGGCAGCTTCATGGCTACACCTTC
TRBJ1-3	.	TRBV12-3/TRBV12-4	few	CASSLIAARGNTIYF	TGTGCCAGCAGTTTGATTGCAGCCCGTGGAAACACCATATATTTT
TRBJ1-3	.	TRBV12-3/TRBV12-4	few	CASSPGVINTIYF	TGTGCCAGCAGCCCGGGGGTCATAAACACCATATATTTT
TRBJ1-4	TRBD1	TRBV20-1	.	CSARDRLGQAPEKLFF	TGCAGTGCTAGAGATCGGCTGGGACAGGCCCCGGAAAAACTGTTTTTT
TRBJ2-7	TRBD2	TRBV5-1	many	CASSSGAGGVYEQYF	TGCGCCAGCAGCAGTGGAGCGGGAGGGGTCTACGAGCAGTACTTC
TRBJ2-5	.	TRBV10-3	many	CAIRGSGETQYF	TGTGCCATCAGAGGGAGTGGGGAGACCCAGTACTTC
TRBJ1-4	.	TRBV5-1	.	CASSFTATNEKLFF	TGCGCCAGCAGCTTCACCGCAACTAATGAAAAACTGTTTTTT
TRBJ2-3	.	TRBV5-6	many	CASSLMSASTDTQYF	TGTGCCAGCAGCTTGATGTCAGCTAGCACAGATACGCAGTATTTT
TRBJ2-1	TRBD2	TRBV2	.	CASSEGLAVYNEQFF	TGTGCCAGCAGCGAAGGACTAGCGGTGTACAATGAGCAGTTCTTC
TRBJ1-1	.	TRBV7-2	.	CASSTRRDGEAFF	TGTGCCAGCAGCACCCGCCGGGACGGTGAAGCTTTCTTT
TRBJ2-6	TRBD1	TRBV10-3	.	CAISGTGNGANVLTF	TGTGCCATCAGCGGGACAGGGAACGGGGCCAACGTCCTGACTTTC
TRBJ1-5	.	TRBV7-3	.	CASRSPGRVEQPQHF	TGTGCCAGCCGCTCCCCCGGGAGGGTGGAACAGCCCCAGCATTTT
TRBJ2-7	.	TRBV30	.	CAWSVGGDEQYF	TGTGCCTGGAGTGTTGGAGGGGACGAGCAGTACTTC
TRBJ2-5	.	TRBV7-9	.	CASSLYRDQETQYF	TGTGCCAGCAGCTTATACAGGGATCAGGAGACCCAGTACTTC
TRBJ1-2	.	TRBV11-1	.	CASSSPAHGSYGYTF	TGTGCCAGCAGCTCCCCCGCTCATGGAAGCTATGGCTACACCTTC
TRBJ1-2	.	TRBV27	few	CASSSASGYTF	TGTGCCAGCAGTTCGGCATCCGGCTACACCTTC
TRBJ2-7	TRBD1	TRBV5-1	many	CASSLPPTGVMSEQYF	TGCGCCAGCAGCCTACCCCCAACAGGGGTCATGAGCGAGCAGTACTTC
TRBJ2-2	.	TRBV5-6	few	CASSFMRGQDTGELFF	TGTGCCAGCAGCTTTATGCGGGGGCAGGACACCGGGGAGCTGTTTTTT
TRBJ2-3	.	TRBV24-1	few	CATSDPRGRGTDTQYF	TGTGCCACCAGTGATCCGAGGGGGAGGGGCACAGATACGCAGTATTTT
TRBJ2-3	.	TRBV12-3/TRBV12-4	few	CASSFVPDTQYF	TGTGCCAGCAGTTTCGTCCCAGATACGCAGTATTTT
TRBJ2-7	.	TRBV5-1	.	CASSLIDSTYEQYF	TGCGCCAGCAGCTTGATCGACAGTACCTACGAGCAGTACTTC
TRBJ2-7	TRBD1	TRBV7-2	few	CASSFRQGAGEQYF	TGTGCCAGCAGCTTTCGACAGGGGGCAGGTGAGCAGTACTTC
TRBJ1-4	TRBD1	TRBV5-6	.	CASSITGQPNEKLFF	TGTGCCAGCAGCATAACGGGACAGCCTAATGAAAAACTGTTTTTT
TRBJ2-5	TRBD1	TRBV6-5	.	CASSYTGTGGKTQYF	TGTGCCAGCAGTTACACCGGGACAGGGGGAAAGACCCAGTACTTC
TRBJ1-2	TRBD1	TRBV2	.	CASSAGTGGFGYTF	TGTGCCAGCAGTGCCGGGACAGGGGGCTTTGGCTACACCTTC
TRBJ2-7	.	TRBV5-1	.	CASSLGQTYGEQYF	TGCGCCAGCAGCTTGGGACAGACGTATGGCGAGCAGTACTTC
TRBJ2-3	.	TRBV12-3/TRBV12-4	.	CASSSGPGGTDTQYF	TGTGCCAGCTCGTCGGGGCCAGGGGGGACAGATACGCAGTATTTT
TRBJ1-5	.	TRBV15	.	CATSREKGMPQHF	TGTGCCACCAGCAGAGAGAAGGGGATGCCCCAGCATTTT
TRBJ2-7	.	TRBV6-1	few	CASSLLDSSYEQYF	TGTGCCAGCAGTTTATTGGACAGCTCCTACGAGCAGTACTTC
TRBJ2-1	.	TRBV7-2	.	CASSPRDSISEQFF	TGTGCCAGCAGCCCCCGGGACTCCATCAGTGAGCAGTTCTTC
TRBJ1-5	.	TRBV29-1	.	CSVNTGVNQPQHF	TGCAGCGTTAACACCGGGGTTAATCAGCCCCAGCATTTT
TRBJ2-1	.	TRBV29-1	.	CSERSGSSYNEQFF	TGCAGCGAGAGAAGCGGCAGCTCCTACAATGAGCAGTTCTTC
TRBJ2-3	.	TRBV6-5	few	CASSYTGATDTQYF	TGTGCCAGCAGTTACACCGGGGCCACAGATACGCAGTATTTT
TRBJ2-1	TRBD2	TRBV6-6	.	CASSYSSGGNEQFF	TGTGCCAGCAGTTACTCGAGCGGGGGGAATGAGCAGTTCTTC
TRBJ1-1	.	TRBV6-5	.	CASSEESWSSEAFF	TGTGCCAGCAGTGAGGAAAGCTGGTCGTCTGAAGCTTTCTTT
TRBJ1-2	TRBD1	TRBV6-1	once	CASSETGTGVYGYTF	TGTGCCAGCAGTGAAACCGGGACAGGGGTTTATGGCTACACCTTC
TRBJ2-5	TRBD2	TRBV9	few	CASSVAASGGEETQYF	TGTGCCAGCAGCGTAGCGGCTAGCGGGGGGGAAGAGACCCAGTACTTC
TRBJ2-3	TRBD2	TRBV6-1	.	CASSDLSGSTDTQYF	TGTGCCAGCAGTGACCTTAGCGGGAGCACAGATACGCAGTATTTT
TRBJ2-4	TRBD1	TRBV18	few	CASSQTTGINPTIQYF	TGTGCCAGCTCACAAACGACAGGGATAAACCCTACCATTCAGTACTTC
TRBJ2-5	.	TRBV18	.	CASSPAQSRETQYF	TGTGCCAGCTCACCAGCCCAGTCAAGGGAGACCCAGTACTTC
TRBJ2-2	.	TRBV12-3/TRBV12-4	few	CASSLGTTSANTGELFF	TGTGCCAGCAGTTTAGGGACTACCTCTGCGAACACCGGGGAGCTGTTTTTT
TRBJ2-5	.	TRBV7-2	.	CASTAYVNSGVETQYF	TGTGCCAGCACCGCCTATGTGAATAGCGGAGTAGAGACCCAGTACTTC
TRBJ1-2	TRBD1	TRBV4-2	.	CASSQVSSLGQDYGYTF	TGTGCCAGCAGCCAAGTTTCTTCCCTAGGACAGGACTATGGCTACACCTTC
TRBJ2-7	TRBD2	TRBV7-2	many	CASSLGEGPYEQYF	TGTGCCAGCAGTCTGGGGGAGGGCCCCTACGAGCAGTACTTC
TRBJ1-2	.	TRBV7-2	.	CASSFLYGYTF	TGTGCCAGCAGCTTCCTCTATGGCTACACCTTC
TRBJ2-2	TRBD1	TRBV9	.	CASSVRQGAGTGELFF	TGTGCCAGCAGCGTGAGACAGGGGGCGGGCACCGGGGAGCTGTTTTTT
TRBJ2-1	.	TRBV2	many	CASSEYGTYNEQFF	TGTGCCAGCAGTGAGTACGGGACATACAATGAGCAGTTCTTC
TRBJ2-3	TRBD2	TRBV5-1	.	CASSPAPLAGTDTQYF	TGCGCCAGCAGCCCAGCCCCACTAGCGGGGACAGATACGCAGTATTTT
TRBJ1-1	.	TRBV6-5	few	CASSSSRGWSTEAFF	TGTGCCAGCAGTTCCTCCAGGGGATGGAGCACTGAAGCTTTCTTT
TRBJ1-5	.	TRBV6-5	.	CASSNLGGPQHF	TGTGCCAGCTCCAATCTCGGGGGGCCCCAGCATTTT
TRBJ1-2	TRBD1	TRBV15	few	CATSRETGIYGYTF	TGTGCCACCAGCAGAGAGACAGGGATCTATGGCTACACCTTC
TRBJ1-1	TRBD1	TRBV6-5	.	CASSQQGDTEAFF	TGTGCCAGCAGTCAACAGGGGGATACTGAAGCTTTCTTT
TRBJ1-2	.	TRBV3-1	many	CASSQGRYGYTF	TGTGCCAGCAGCCAAGGACGCTATGGCTACACCTTC
TRBJ1-1	.	TRBV4-3	few	CASSQDVRARGKAEAFF	TGCGCCAGCAGCCAAGATGTAAGGGCGAGGGGAAAGGCTGAAGCTTTCTTT
TRBJ2-2	.	TRBV2	many	CASSPAYAGTGELFF	TGTGCCAGCAGCCCCGCTTATGCGGGGACCGGGGAGCTGTTTTTT